These 16 T cell receptor beta chains were all obtained from the same sample, sequenced in a study of blood T cell repertoires in COVID-19. Assay: immunoSEQ multiplex PCR; the TCRdb copy retains only in-frame clones and omits some. The data show roughly 280,000 clones, under 90% seen once. Sequenced: peripheral blood. The receptors were gathered from a man aged 50 to 59 with acute or convalescent COVID-19.

This clone was recorded once. The chain uses TRBV11-2 and TRBJ1-1, with D hard to call. Germline values: CDR1 SGHAT, CDR2 FQNNGV. Trimming took 5 bases from V and 11 from J, leaving 12 bases between them. This CDR3 region has 11 residues. The CDR3 loop reads CASSPRETAFF. The CDR3, as DNA: TGTGCCAGCAGCCCGCGGGAGACGGCTTTCTTT. The full variable domain, in which reference TRBV11-2 and TRBJ1-1 provide the parts outside the CDR3, is EAGVAQSPRYKIIEKRQSVAFWCNPISGHATLYWYQQILGQGPKLLIQFQNNGVVDDSQLPKDRFSAERLKGVDSTLKIQPAKLEDSAVYLCASSPRETAFFGQGTRLTVV.

This clone showed up just once. The chain is built from TRBV9 and TRBJ2-5; TRBD2 matches 11 bases. Germline CDR1 SGDLS, CDR2 YYNGEE. V lost 4 bases and J lost 5; bases outside the gene matches: 7. The CDR3 length is 15 residues. CDR3 amino acids: CASSRRLAGSETQYF. The CDR3 nucleotides read TGTGCCAGCAGCCGACGACTAGCGGGGAGTGAGACCCAGTACTTC.

This rearrangement joins TRBV10-1 to TRBJ2-7; a possible D gene is TRBD2 (5 bases). CDR3 length equals 14 residues. Trimming left V 3 bases short and J 2 bases short, with 11 bases between. Germline values: CDR1 WNHNN, CDR2 SYGVQD (reference sequence). The CDR3 loop is CASSDLPRAYEQYF. The CDR3 region has the DNA TGCGCCAGCAGTGACCTCCCGAGGGCCTACGAGCAGTACTTC.

This clone has just one count. This chain uses TRBV12-5 with TRBJ1-5; D is perhaps TRBD1 (6 bases). The V end lost 0 bases, the J end lost 4 bases, and 7 bases lay between the germline ends. Germline CDR1 and CDR2: LGHNT and FRNRAP. The CDR3 spans 14 residues. The CDR3 bases are TGTGCTAGTGGTTTGGTACAGGGTAATCAGCCCCAGCATTTT. It specifies CASGLVQGNQPQHF.

The chain joins TRBV6-5 to TRBJ1-1; no definite D call. Deletions cut 6 bases from V and 1 base from J, with 9 bases between. Germline V lookup: CDR1 MNHEY, CDR2 SVGAGI. This CDR3 has 13 residues. The CDR3 nucleotides are TGTGCCAGCAGAGACACCGGGAACACTGAAGCTTTCTTT. Encoded protein: CASRDTGNTEAFF.

The genes are TRBV29-1 and TRBJ1-1; D is ambiguous. Germline V gene lookup returns CDR1 SQVTM and CDR2 ANQGSEA. The V gene lost 4 bases and the J gene lost 2 bases, with 5 bases spanning the gap. This CDR3 spans 11 amino acids. The CDR3 reads CSVVPNTEAFF. The CDR3 region has the DNA TGCAGCGTTGTCCCTAACACTGAAGCTTTCTTT.

The chain couples TRBV9 to TRBJ2-3; D gene uncertain. Germline lookup yields CDR1 SGDLS and CDR2 YYNGEE. V lost 0 bases to trimming and J lost 5 bases, with 7 bases between them. The CDR3 is made up of 13 amino acids. The CDR3 nucleotides are TGTGCCAGCAGCGTAGCTGTTCGAGATACGCAGTATTTT. Protein product: CASSVAVRDTQYF.

The chain is built from TRBV4-1 and TRBJ2-7, with TRBD1 matching over 8 bases. V gave up 2 bases and J gave up 7 bases; unmatched junction bases: 19. The CDR3 runs 18 residues. Germline CDR1 MGHRA, CDR2 YSYEKL. The CDR3 sequence is CASSQPFLRGTGLREQYF. CDR3 nucleotide sequence: TGCGCCAGCAGCCAACCGTTCCTTCGGGGGACAGGCCTAAGGGAGCAGTACTTC.

The chain carries TRBV7-9 and TRBJ2-1; 14 bases are a match to TRBD2. Germline V CDR1 and CDR2: SEHNR, FQNEAQ (reference sequence). There are 15 residues in the CDR3. V lost 10 bases to trimming and J lost 9 bases; unmatched junction nucleotides: 11. The CDR3 loop reads CAITPGTSGSGEQFF. For the CDR3, the DNA is TGTGCCATTACCCCCGGGACTAGCGGGAGTGGTGAGCAGTTCTTC. The entire variable domain, with the rest obtained from reference TRBV7-9 and TRBJ2-1, is as follows: DTGVSQNPRHKITKRGQNVTFRCDPISEHNRLYWYRQTLGQGPEFLTYFQNEAQLEKSRLLSDRFSAERPKGSFSTLEIQRTEQGDSAMYLCAITPGTSGSGEQFFGPGTRLTVL.

The chain uses TRBV9 and TRBJ1-3, with D tentatively TRBD1 (5 bases). CDR3 length: 15 amino acids. V was cut by 0 bases and J by 7 bases, with 14 bases left in between. Germline values: CDR1 SGDLS, CDR2 YYNGEE. CDR3 amino acids: CASSVEQGPRNTIYF. Here the CDR3 DNA reads TGTGCCAGCAGCGTAGAGCAGGGCCCGAGGAACACCATATATTTT. Together with reference TRBV9 and TRBJ1-3, the CDR3 gives the full variable domain: DSGVTQTPKHLITATGQRVTLRCSPRSGDLSVYWYQQSLDQGLQFLIQYYNGEERAKGNILERFSAQQFPDLHSELNLSSLELGDSALYFCASSVEQGPRNTIYFGEGSWLTVV.

The chain uses TRBV5-1 and TRBJ2-3; a possible D gene is TRBD2 (6 bases). The V end was cut by 4 bases, the J end by 8 bases, with 17 bases between. Looked up from germline, CDR1 is SGHRS and CDR2 is YFSETQ. This CDR3 is built from 14 residues. This chain's CDR3 is CASSPGTPEGTQYF. CDR3 nucleotides: TGCGCCAGCAGCCCCGGGACTCCGGAAGGTACGCAGTATTTT.

The J gene is TRBJ2-7, the V gene TRBV6-5; TRBD1 is a possible D gene (5 bases). The CDR3 length is 15 residues. V gave up 6 bases and J gave up 0 bases, with 15 bases separating them. From germline, CDR1 is MNHEY and CDR2 SVGAGI. The CDR3, as DNA: TGTGCCAGCAGCGATCTTTCGACAGTCTCCTACGAGCAGTACTTC. It codes for CASSDLSTVSYEQYF.

The chain joins TRBV18 to TRBJ2-4, with 9 bases that match TRBD1. Germline V gene data show CDR1 as KGHSH and CDR2 as LQKENI. CDR3 size: 14 residues. Trimming took 0 bases from V and 6 from J; bases not matched to a gene: 0. The CDR3 DNA follows: TGTGCCAGCTCACCACCGACAGGGGGAAACATTCAGTACTTC. Its translation: CASSPPTGGNIQYF.

The CDR3 region is CASSQGSRNLYEQYF. In DNA, the CDR3 is TGCGCCAGCAGCCAAGGGTCCAGGAATTTATACGAGCAGTACTTC. The chain recombines TRBV4-1 with TRBJ2-7; D is uncertain. Germline assignment: CDR1 MGHRA and CDR2 YSYEKL. This CDR3 has 15 amino acids. V was shortened by 1 base and J by 4 bases, with 14 bases between the two germline ends.

This chain connects TRBV5-8 to TRBJ1-3, with TRBD1 identical over 8 bases. After removal of 6 bases from V and 1 base from J, the junction contained 9 bases not matched to a gene. CDR1 SGHTS and CDR2 YDEGEE come from the germline V gene. The CDR3 contains 16 residues. In nucleotides, the CDR3 is TGTGCCAGCACCCGGACAGGGACGTTTTCTGGAAACACCATATATTTT. Its translation: CASTRTGTFSGNTIYF.

This clone was observed a single time. The rearrangement joins TRBV30 to TRBJ1-2; 8 bases match TRBD1. The CDR3 runs to 13 residues. CDR1 and CDR2 from the germline V gene are GTSNPN and SVGIG (reference sequence). After removal of 3 bases from V and 6 bases from J, the junction contained 6 bases not matched to a gene. The CDR3 here is CAWRKTGADGYTF. CDR3 coding DNA: TGTGCCTGGAGAAAGACAGGGGCGGATGGCTACACCTTC.